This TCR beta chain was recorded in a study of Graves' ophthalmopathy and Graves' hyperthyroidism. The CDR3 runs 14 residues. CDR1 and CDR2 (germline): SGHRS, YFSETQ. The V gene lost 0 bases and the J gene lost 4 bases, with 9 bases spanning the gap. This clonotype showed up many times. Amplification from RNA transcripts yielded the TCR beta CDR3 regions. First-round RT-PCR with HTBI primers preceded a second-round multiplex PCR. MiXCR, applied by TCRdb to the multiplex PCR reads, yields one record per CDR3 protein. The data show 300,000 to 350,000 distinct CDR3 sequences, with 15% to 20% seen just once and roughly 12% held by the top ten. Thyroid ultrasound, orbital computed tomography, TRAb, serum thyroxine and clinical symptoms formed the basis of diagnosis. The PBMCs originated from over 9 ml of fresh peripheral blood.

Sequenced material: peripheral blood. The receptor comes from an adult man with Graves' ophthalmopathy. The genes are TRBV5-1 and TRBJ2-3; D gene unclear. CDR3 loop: CASSLEATADTQYF. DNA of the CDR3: TGCGCCAGCAGCTTGGAGGCTACCGCAGATACGCAGTATTTT.